This T cell receptor beta chain originates from a study of response to subunit inactivated influenza vaccine. The study's findings and limits: It was suggested by the authors that few new T cells are recruited by each seasonal influenza vaccination.

TCRdb re-derived calls from the RT-PCR reads in MiXCR, one entry per CDR3 protein. The table has approximately 730,000 distinct CDR3 sequences, around 14% seen once. Details on this clonotype: The antigen is undetermined.

CDR3 size: 15 residues. V lost 4 bases to trimming and J lost 1 base, with 15 bases between them. Germline V gene sequence: CDR1 DFQATT, CDR2 SNEGSKA (reference sequence). This TCR was sampled from a man aged 50-60 years who received an inactivated influenza vaccine. V and J are TRBV20-1 and TRBJ2-3; tentative D call: TRBD2 (6 bases). The source was PBMCs from blood, collected roughly 2 weeks before vaccination. The CDR3 sequence is CSAMGGAWGTDTQYF. CDR3 DNA sequence: TGCAGTGCTATGGGCGGGGCCTGGGGCACAGATACGCAGTATTTT.